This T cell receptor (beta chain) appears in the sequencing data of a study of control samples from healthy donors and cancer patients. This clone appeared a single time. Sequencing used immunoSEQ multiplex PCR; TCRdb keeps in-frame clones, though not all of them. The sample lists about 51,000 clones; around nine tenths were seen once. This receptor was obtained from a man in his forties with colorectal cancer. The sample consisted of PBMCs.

In DNA, the CDR3 is TGTGCCAGCAGCTTAGTGGGGACAACCTACAATGAGCAGTTCTTC. It codes for CASSLVGTTYNEQFF. This sequence joins TRBV7-2 and TRBJ2-1; D may be TRBD1 (6 bases). V dropped 1 base and J dropped 2 bases, with 9 bases sitting between them. Germline V CDR1 and CDR2: SGHTA, FQGNSA. This CDR3 has 15 amino acids. Complete variable domain (other parts from reference TRBV7-2 and TRBJ2-1): GAGVSQSPSNKVTEKGKDVELRCDPISGHTALYWYRQSLGQGLEFLIYFQGNSAPDKSGLPSDRFSAERTGGSVSTLTIQRTQQEDSAVYLCASSLVGTTYNEQFFGPGTRLTVL.